The 13 T cell receptor beta chains listed next were all sequenced from one sample in a study of cytomegalovirus exposure and HLA in healthy donors. The PCR ran on 60 Vbeta and 13 Jbeta primers. Clones were sequenced by immunoSEQ multiplex PCR, and TCRdb holds only the in-frame ones, with some missing. The table includes 90,000 to 130,000 clones, about three quarters detected once. The specimen sequenced was PBMCs. These receptors came from a woman in her thirties in good health and CMV-seronegative.

J is TRBJ1-1 and V is TRBV5-6; D uncertain. The CDR3 runs to 11 residues. V lost 0 bases and J lost 11, with 8 bases in between. Germline V gene data show CDR1 as SGHDT and CDR2 as YYEEEE. CDR3 coding DNA: TGTGCCAGCAGCTTGGATAGTGCTGCTTTCTTT. As protein: CASSLDSAAFF.

The chain recombines TRBV29-1 with TRBJ1-1; a possible D gene is TRBD1 (5 bases). Trimming left V 3 bases short and J 5 bases short, with 19 bases between. The germline V gene encodes CDR1 SQVTM and CDR2 ANQGSEA. This CDR3 comprises 15 residues. CDR3 in DNA: TGCAGCGTTGATGGTAGGCAGGGTGAAGGGACTGAAGCTTTCTTT. This encodes CSVDGRQGEGTEAFF.

The rearrangement links TRBV4-2 to TRBJ1-5; D remains ambiguous. The germline V gene has CDR1 LGHNA and CDR2 YNFKEQ. V was cut by 1 base and J by 1 base, with 8 bases left in between. The CDR3 sequence is 15 residues long. As DNA, the CDR3 is TGTGCCAGCAGCCAAGTTGCGGGCAGCAATCAGCCCCAGCATTTT. Residues: CASSQVAGSNQPQHF.

V is TRBV4-3 and J is TRBJ2-7; 9 bases line up with TRBD1. Unmatched junction bases numbered 5, after V lost 3 bases and J lost 5 bases. Germline CDR1 and CDR2: LGHNA and YSLEER. The CDR3 spans 14 residues. CDR3 region: CASSHGTGWDEQYF. The CDR3 DNA follows: TGCGCCAGCAGCCACGGGACAGGGTGGGACGAGCAGTACTTC.

V is TRBV27 and J is TRBJ1-4, with D tentatively TRBD1 (5 bases). With 2 bases removed from V and 0 bases from J, the gap between germline ends came to 22 bases. The germline V gene encodes CDR1 MNHEY and CDR2 SMNVEV (reference sequence). This CDR3 is built from 20 residues. The CDR3 DNA is TGTGCCAGCAGTTTACGCCCTCCGTCAGGGAGGATTGCAACTAATGAAAAACTGTTTTTT. Protein: CASSLRPPSGRIATNEKLFF.

The gene calls are TRBV27 and TRBJ1-6, with 10 nucleotides matching TRBD1. J gave up 4 bases and V 11 bases, and 20 bases lay outside the gene matches. This CDR3 has 19 residues. Germline V gene lookup returns CDR1 MNHEY and CDR2 SMNVEV (reference sequence). For the CDR3, the DNA is TGTGCCGGAGGAGAGACAGGGGGCGGGGGTGGGGCTTATAATTCACCCCTCCACTTT. It yields the protein CAGGETGGGGGAYNSPLHF.

The V and J genes are TRBV10-2 and TRBJ2-7; D perhaps matches TRBD1 (5 bases). CDR1 and CDR2 (germline): WSHSY, SAAADI. V was cut by 5 bases and J by 4 bases, with 15 bases left in between. The CDR3 is 14 amino acids. The CDR3 protein is CASSNLDRRYEQYF. The CDR3 DNA reads as TGCGCCAGCAGTAACTTAGACAGAAGATACGAGCAGTACTTC.

The chain combines TRBV21-1 with TRBJ1-5; the table's D call, TRBD1, was not checked against the DNA. TRBV21-1 is an annotated pseudogene. The length of the CDR3 is 16 residues. In nucleotides, the CDR3 is TGTGCCAGCAGCAAAGGGGGGCAAGGGCCCAATCAGCCCCAGCATTTT. It is translated as CASSKGGQGPNQPQHF.

This chain joins TRBV7-6 and TRBJ1-1; 9 bases are a match to TRBD1. CDR1 and CDR2 from the germline V gene are SGHVS and FNYEAQ. This CDR3 region has 16 residues. After removal of 7 bases from V and 0 bases from J, the junction contained 9 bases not matched to a gene. The CDR3 loop reads CASISGTGGMNTEAFF. CDR3 bases: TGTGCCAGCATCTCAGGTACAGGGGGCATGAACACTGAAGCTTTCTTT.

CDR3 sequence reads: CASSYYLARETQYF. CDR3 DNA: TGTGCCAGCAGTTATTATCTAGCCAGAGAGACCCAGTACTTC. This chain joins TRBV6-5 and TRBJ2-5; TRBD2 might be the D (5 bases). Trimming removed 3 bases from V and 4 bases from J, with 12 bases in between. In germline, CDR1 is MNHEY, CDR2 SVGAGI. The CDR3 is 14 amino acids.

The chain is built from TRBV6-5 and TRBJ2-7; tentative D call: TRBD1 (5 bases). The V gene lost 6 bases and the J gene lost 2 bases, with 8 bases spanning the gap. Germline V lookup: CDR1 MNHEY, CDR2 SVGAGI. The CDR3 loop spans 12 amino acids. The DNA of the CDR3 is TGTGCCAGCAGGCGACAGCCCTACGAGCAGTACTTC. It is translated as CASRRQPYEQYF.

This clone was recorded once. This chain links TRBV5-6 with TRBJ1-2; TRBD1 might be the D (6 bases). Germline CDR1 and CDR2: SGHDT and YYEEEE. This CDR3 is built from 13 residues. Trimming shortened V by 7 bases and J by 8 bases, and 18 bases separated the two germline ends. The CDR3 coding sequence is TGTGCCAGCGGCATTGACAGGCCTCTGGGCTACACCTTC. Its protein product is CASGIDRPLGYTF.

The chain carries TRBV7-9 and TRBJ2-7, with TRBD1 matching 9 bases. V was pared by 5 bases and J by 4 bases, with 6 bases of the junction left unmatched. The CDR3 consists of 14 residues. Germline lookup yields CDR1 SEHNR and CDR2 FQNEAQ (reference sequence). The CDR3 nucleotides are TGTGCCAGCAGCGCTAGGGACAGGGCGTACGAGCAGTACTTC. Translated: CASSARDRAYEQYF.